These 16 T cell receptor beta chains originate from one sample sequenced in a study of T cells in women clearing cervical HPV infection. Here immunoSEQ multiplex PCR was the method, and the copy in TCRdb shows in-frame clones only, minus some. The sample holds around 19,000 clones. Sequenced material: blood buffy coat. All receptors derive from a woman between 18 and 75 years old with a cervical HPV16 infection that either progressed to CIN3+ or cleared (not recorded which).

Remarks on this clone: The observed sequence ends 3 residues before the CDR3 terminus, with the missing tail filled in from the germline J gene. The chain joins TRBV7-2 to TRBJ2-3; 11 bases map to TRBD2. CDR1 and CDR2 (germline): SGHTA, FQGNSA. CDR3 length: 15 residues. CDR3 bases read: TGTGCCAGCAGCTTAGCGGGACTAGCGGAAGAGACG. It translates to CASSLAGLAEET. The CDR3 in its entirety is CASSLAGLAEETQYF. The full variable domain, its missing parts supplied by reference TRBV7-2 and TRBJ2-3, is GAGVSQSPSNKVTEKGKDVELRCDPISGHTALYWYRQSLGQGLEFLIYFQGNSAPDKSGLPSDRFSAERTGGSVSTLTIQRTQQEDSAVYLCASSLAGLAEETQYFGPGTRLTVL.

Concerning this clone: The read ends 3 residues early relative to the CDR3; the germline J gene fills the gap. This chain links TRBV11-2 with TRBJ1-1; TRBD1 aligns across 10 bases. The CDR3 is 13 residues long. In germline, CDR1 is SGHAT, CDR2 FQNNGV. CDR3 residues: CASSLRDRGEAFF. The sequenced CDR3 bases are TGTGCCAGCAGCTTAAGGGACAGGGGAGAA.

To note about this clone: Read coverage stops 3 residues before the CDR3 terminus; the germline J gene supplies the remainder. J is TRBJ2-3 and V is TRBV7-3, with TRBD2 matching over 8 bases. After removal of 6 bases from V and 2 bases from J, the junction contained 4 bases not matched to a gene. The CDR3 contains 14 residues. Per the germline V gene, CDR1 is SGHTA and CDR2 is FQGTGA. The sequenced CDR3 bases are TGTGCCAGCAGTGAAGGACTAGCCACAGATACG. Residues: CASSEGLATDT. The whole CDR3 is CASSEGLATDTQYF.

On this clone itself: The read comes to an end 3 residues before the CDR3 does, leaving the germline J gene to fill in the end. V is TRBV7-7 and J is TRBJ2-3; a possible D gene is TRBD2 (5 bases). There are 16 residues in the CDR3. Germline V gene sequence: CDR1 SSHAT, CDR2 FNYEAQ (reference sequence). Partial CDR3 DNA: TGTGCCAGCAGCTTAGCCCGACTGGGCGGGCAAGAGACG. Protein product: CASSLARLGGQET. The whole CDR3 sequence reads CASSLARLGGQETQYF.

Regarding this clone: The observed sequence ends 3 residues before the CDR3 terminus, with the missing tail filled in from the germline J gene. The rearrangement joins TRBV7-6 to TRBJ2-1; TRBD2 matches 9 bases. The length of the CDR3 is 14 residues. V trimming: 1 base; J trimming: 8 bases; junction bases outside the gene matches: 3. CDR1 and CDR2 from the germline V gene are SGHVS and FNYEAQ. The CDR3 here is CASSLGLAGHEQFF. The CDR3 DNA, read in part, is TGTGCCAGCAGCTTAGGGCTAGCGGGGCATGAG.

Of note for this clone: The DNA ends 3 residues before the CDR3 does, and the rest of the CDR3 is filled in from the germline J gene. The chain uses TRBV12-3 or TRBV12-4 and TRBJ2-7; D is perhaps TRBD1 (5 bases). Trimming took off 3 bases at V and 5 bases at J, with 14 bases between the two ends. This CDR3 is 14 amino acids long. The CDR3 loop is CASSLQGAIHEQYF. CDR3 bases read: TGTGCCAGCAGTTTGCAAGGGGCGATCCACGAG.

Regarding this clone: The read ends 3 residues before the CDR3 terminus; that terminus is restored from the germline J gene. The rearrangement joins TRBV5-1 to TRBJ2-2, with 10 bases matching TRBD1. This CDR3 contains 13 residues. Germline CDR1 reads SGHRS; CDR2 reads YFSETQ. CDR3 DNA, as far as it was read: TGCGCCAGCAGGGGGGACAGGGGATCACCG. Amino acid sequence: CASRGDRGSP. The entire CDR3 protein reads CASRGDRGSPLFF. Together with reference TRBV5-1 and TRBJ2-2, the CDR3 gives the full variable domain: KAGVTQTPRYLIKTRGQQVTLSCSPISGHRSVSWYQQTPGQGLQFLFEYFSETQRNKGNFPGRFSGRQFSNSRSEMNVSTLELGDSALYLCASRGDRGSPLFFGEGSRLTVL.

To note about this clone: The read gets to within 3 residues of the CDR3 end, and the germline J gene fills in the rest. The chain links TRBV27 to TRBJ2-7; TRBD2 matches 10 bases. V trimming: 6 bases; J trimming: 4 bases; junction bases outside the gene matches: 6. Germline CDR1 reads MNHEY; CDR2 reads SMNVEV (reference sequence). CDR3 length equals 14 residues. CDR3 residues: CASRVAGGCYEQYF. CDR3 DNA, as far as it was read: TGTGCCAGCAGGGTAGCGGGAGGCTGTTACGAG.

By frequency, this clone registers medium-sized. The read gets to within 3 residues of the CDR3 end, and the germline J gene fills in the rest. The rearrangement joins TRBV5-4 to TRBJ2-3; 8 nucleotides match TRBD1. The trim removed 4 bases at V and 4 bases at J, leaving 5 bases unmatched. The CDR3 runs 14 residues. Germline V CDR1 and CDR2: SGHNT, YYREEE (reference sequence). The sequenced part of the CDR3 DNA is TGTGCCAGCAGCCGTGACAGGGGAGCAGATACG. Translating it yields CASSRDRGADT. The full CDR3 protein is CASSRDRGADTQYF.

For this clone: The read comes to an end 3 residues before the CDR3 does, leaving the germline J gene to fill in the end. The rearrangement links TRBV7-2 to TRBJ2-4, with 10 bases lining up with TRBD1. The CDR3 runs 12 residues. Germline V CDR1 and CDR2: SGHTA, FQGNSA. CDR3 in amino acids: CASSSTGGGQYF. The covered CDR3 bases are TGTGCCAGCAGCTCGACAGGGGGCGGT. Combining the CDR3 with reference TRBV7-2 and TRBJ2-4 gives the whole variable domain GAGVSQSPSNKVTEKGKDVELRCDPISGHTALYWYRQSLGQGLEFLIYFQGNSAPDKSGLPSDRFSAERTGGSVSTLTIQRTQQEDSAVYLCASSSTGGGQYFGAGTRLSVL.

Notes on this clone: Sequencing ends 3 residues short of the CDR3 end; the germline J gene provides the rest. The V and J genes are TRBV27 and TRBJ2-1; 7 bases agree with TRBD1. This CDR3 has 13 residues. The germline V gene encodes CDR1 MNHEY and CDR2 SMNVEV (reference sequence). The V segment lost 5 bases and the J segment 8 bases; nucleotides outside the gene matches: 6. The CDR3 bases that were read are TGTGCCAGCAGTGACAGGGTTGGGCATGAG. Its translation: CASSDRVGHE. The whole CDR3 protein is CASSDRVGHEQFF.

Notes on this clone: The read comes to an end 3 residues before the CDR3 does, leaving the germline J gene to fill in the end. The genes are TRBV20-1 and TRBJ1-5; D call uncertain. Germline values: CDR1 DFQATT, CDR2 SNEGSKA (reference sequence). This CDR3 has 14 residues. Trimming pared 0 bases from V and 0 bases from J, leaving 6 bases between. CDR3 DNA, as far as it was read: TGCAGTGCTAGAGAACCCTATAGCAATCAGCCC. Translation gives CSAREPYSNQP. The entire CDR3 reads CSAREPYSNQPQHF.

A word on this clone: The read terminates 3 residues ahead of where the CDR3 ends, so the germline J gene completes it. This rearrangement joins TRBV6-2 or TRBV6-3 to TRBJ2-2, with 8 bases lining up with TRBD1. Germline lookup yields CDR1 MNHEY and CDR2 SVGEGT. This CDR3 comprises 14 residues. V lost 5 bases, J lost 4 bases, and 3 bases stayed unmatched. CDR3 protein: CASSRTGSTGELFF. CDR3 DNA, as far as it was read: TGTGCCAGCAGTCGGACAGGGTCCACCGGGGAG.

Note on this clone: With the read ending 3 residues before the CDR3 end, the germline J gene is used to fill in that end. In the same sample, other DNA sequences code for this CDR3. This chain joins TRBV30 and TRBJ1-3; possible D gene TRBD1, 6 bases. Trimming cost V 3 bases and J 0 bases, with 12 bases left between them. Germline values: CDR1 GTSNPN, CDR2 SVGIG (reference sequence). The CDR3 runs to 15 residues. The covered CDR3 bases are TGTGCCTGGAGGAGGGGACAAAGCTCTGGAAACACC. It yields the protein CAWRRGQSSGNT. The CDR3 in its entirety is CAWRRGQSSGNTIYF.

CDR3 in amino acids: CSARDLRGLAASYEQYF. Incomplete CDR3 DNA: TGCAGTGCTAGAGATCTTAGGGGACTAGCGGCCTCCTACGAG. The rearrangement links TRBV20-1 to TRBJ2-7, with 11 bases that match TRBD2. The read gets to within 3 residues of the CDR3 end, and the germline J gene fills in the rest. This CDR3 has 17 amino acids. V was clipped by 0 bases and J by 0 bases; unmatched bases: 7. Germline assignment: CDR1 DFQATT and CDR2 SNEGSKA (reference sequence).

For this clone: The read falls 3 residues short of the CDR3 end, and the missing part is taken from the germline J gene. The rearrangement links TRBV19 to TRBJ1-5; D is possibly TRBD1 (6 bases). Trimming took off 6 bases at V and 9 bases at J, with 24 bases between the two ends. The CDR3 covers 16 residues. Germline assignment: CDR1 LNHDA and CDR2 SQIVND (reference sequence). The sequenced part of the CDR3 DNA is TGTGCCAGTAGCGGACAGTTAGGTCTAACAATCATGCCC. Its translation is CASSGQLGLTIMP. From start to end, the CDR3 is CASSGQLGLTIMPQHF. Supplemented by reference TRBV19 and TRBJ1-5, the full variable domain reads DGGITQSPKYLFRKEGQNVTLSCEQNLNHDAMYWYRQDPGQGLRLIYYSQIVNDFQKGDIAEGYSVSREKKESFPLTVTSAQKNPTAFYLCASSGQLGLTIMPQHFGDGTRLSIL.